Listed below are T cell receptor beta chains from one sample, sequenced in a study of blood T cell repertoires in COVID-19. Assay: immunoSEQ multiplex PCR; the TCRdb copy retains only in-frame clones and omits some. The sample lists hundreds of thousands of clones, roughly 90% occurring once. Sequenced sample: PBMCs or T cells enriched from blood (not recorded which). Receptors were obtained from a woman aged 35 to 49 with acute COVID-19. Each CDR3 is given with its conserved first and last residue. The D gene is left open where the match is weak. Only part of the rows carry a size: once, few, many, or a class if the clone is expanded.

TRBJ1-1,-,TRBV9,-,CASSVDQDWNTEAFF,TGTGCCAGCAGCGTAGATCAGGATTGGAACACTGAAGCTTTCTTT
TRBJ2-7,-,TRBV5-1,-,CASSFGGYEQYF,TGCGCCAGCAGCTTTGGAGGGTACGAGCAGTACTTC
TRBJ1-2,-,TRBV29-1,few,CSVGEAVGGYTF,TGCAGCGTTGGGGAGGCAGTCGGGGGCTACACCTTC
TRBJ1-6,TRBD1,TRBV4-1,-,CASSRDPGQGVSPLHF,TGCGCCAGCAGTCGAGACCCGGGACAGGGTGTGTCACCCCTCCACTTT
TRBJ2-1,TRBD1,TRBV9,-,CASSTQGARYNEQFF,TGTGCCAGCAGCACGCAGGGGGCGCGATACAATGAGCAGTTCTTC
TRBJ2-3,-,TRBV3-1/TRBV3-2,-,CASSQEGALWDTQYF,TGTGCCAGCAGCCAAGAGGGCGCCCTCTGGGATACGCAGTATTTT
TRBJ1-2,TRBD1,TRBV30,-,CASSTGGSYGYTF,TGTGCCTCATCGACAGGGGGCAGCTATGGCTACACCTTC
TRBJ2-7,TRBD2,TRBV5-6,-,CASSLDYFGTSGSTYEQYF,TGTGCCAGCAGCTTGGATTATTTTGGTACTAGCGGCTCGACCTACGAGCAGTACTTC
TRBJ1-2,-,TRBV2,many,CASSEIRSYGYTF,TGTGCCAGCAGTGAGATACGGAGCTATGGCTACACCTTC
TRBJ1-6,-,TRBV30,-,CAWGSSSLHF,TGTGCCTGGGGGAGTAGTTCCCTCCACTTT
TRBJ2-6,-,TRBV29-1,-,CSVAGSGANVLTF,TGCAGCGTTGCAGGATCCGGGGCCAACGTCCTGACTTTC
TRBJ2-5,TRBD2,TRBV20-1,-,CSASGGGAWGETQYF,TGCAGTGCTAGTGGCGGGGGGGCCTGGGGAGAGACCCAGTACTTC
TRBJ2-2,-,TRBV7-9,-,CASSRFRGSNTGELFF,TGTGCCAGCAGTCGATTCAGGGGATCGAACACCGGGGAGCTGTTTTTT
TRBJ2-5,TRBD1,TRBV5-1,-,CASSIQGEETQYF,TGCGCCAGCAGCATACAGGGGGAAGAGACCCAGTACTTC
TRBJ2-7,TRBD2,TRBV6-5,-,CASRLSGGAGEQYF,TGTGCCAGCAGACTAAGCGGGGGGGCTGGCGAGCAGTACTTC
TRBJ2-3,-,TRBV24-1,-,CATSDLQGGTDTQYF,TGTGCCACCAGTGATTTGCAGGGAGGTACAGATACGCAGTATTTT
TRBJ1-5,TRBD1,TRBV19,-,CASSMDRGLQPQHF,TGTGCCAGTAGTATGGACAGGGGGCTTCAGCCCCAGCATTTT
TRBJ2-7,-,TRBV6-5,-,CASSYDGAGTNEQYF,TGTGCCAGCAGTTACGATGGGGCAGGTACCAACGAGCAGTACTTC
TRBJ2-5,-,TRBV27,once,CASSLLSGVAETQYF,TGTGCCAGCAGTTTATTATCGGGGGTGGCAGAGACCCAGTACTTC
TRBJ2-1,TRBD1,TRBV5-5,-,CASSLGQGVYNEQFF,TGTGCCAGCAGCTTGGGACAGGGGGTATACAATGAGCAGTTCTTC
TRBJ2-7,-,TRBV10-3,-,CAISDVGAYEQYF,TGTGCCATCAGTGATGTAGGGGCCTACGAGCAGTACTTC
TRBJ2-1,TRBD2,TRBV3-1/TRBV3-2,-,CACRTSGGPNNEQFF,TGTGCCTGTAGGACTAGCGGGGGCCCTAACAATGAGCAGTTCTTC
TRBJ2-1,TRBD1,TRBV5-1,-,CASSSQAGGLSYNEQFF,TGCGCCAGCAGCTCCCAAGCAGGGGGCTTATCCTACAATGAGCAGTTCTTC
TRBJ1-2,TRBD1,TRBV18,-,CASSLPPSGQGVYGYTF,TGTGCCAGCTCACTCCCCCCCAGTGGACAGGGGGTATATGGCTACACCTTC
TRBJ1-1,TRBD1,TRBV5-1,-,CASSTQGKNTEAFF,TGCGCCAGCAGCACACAGGGGAAAAACACTGAAGCTTTCTTT
TRBJ1-1,-,TRBV27,-,CASSLSGGDTEAFF,TGTGCCAGCAGTTTATCAGGGGGAGACACTGAAGCTTTCTTT
TRBJ1-5,TRBD1,TRBV3-1/TRBV3-2,-,CASSQDSRQGQIVNQPQHF,TGTGCCAGCAGCCAAGATTCCCGACAGGGCCAGATAGTCAATCAGCCCCAGCATTTT
TRBJ2-5,TRBD2,TRBV5-1,-,CASSLVTGLAGNQETQYF,TGCGCCAGCAGCTTGGTGACGGGACTAGCGGGAAACCAAGAGACCCAGTACTTC
TRBJ1-2,-,TRBV6-5,-,CASSASSGYYGYTF,TGTGCCAGCAGCGCTAGCTCGGGCTACTATGGCTACACCTTC
TRBJ1-2,-,TRBV19,-,CASSDYRDWGYTF,TGTGCCAGTAGTGATTACCGGGACTGGGGCTACACCTTC
TRBJ2-3,TRBD2,TRBV19,-,CASSSTGGDTDTQYF,TGTGCCAGTAGTAGCACGGGGGGGGACACAGATACGCAGTATTTT
TRBJ2-7,-,TRBV13,-,CASSLSYRGPNYEQYF,TGTGCCAGCAGCTTATCTTATAGGGGCCCCAACTACGAGCAGTACTTC
TRBJ2-2,-,TRBV6-2/TRBV6-3,-,CASSYLGGGRTGELFF,TGTGCCAGCAGTTACCTTGGCGGGGGCCGCACCGGGGAGCTGTTTTTT
TRBJ1-2,TRBD1,TRBV27,-,CASSLVGGRDREYGYTF,TGTGCCAGCAGTCTGGTGGGCGGGCGGGACAGAGAATATGGCTACACCTTC
TRBJ1-1,-,TRBV7-8,-,CASSLYGELNTEAFF,TGTGCCAGCAGCTTGTACGGGGAATTGAACACTGAAGCTTTCTTT
TRBJ1-1,-,TRBV7-9,-,CASSLEGVATEAFF,TGTGCCAGCAGCTTAGAAGGGGTAGCCACTGAAGCTTTCTTT
TRBJ1-5,-,TRBV27,-,CASSSRQAVQPQHF,TGTGCCAGCAGTAGCCGACAGGCTGTTCAGCCCCAGCATTTT
TRBJ2-2,-,TRBV11-2,-,CASSLYPAWATGELFF,TGTGCCAGCAGCTTATACCCGGCTTGGGCCACCGGGGAGCTGTTTTTT
TRBJ2-7,-,TRBV12-5,-,CASGPDRLTYEQYF,TGTGCTAGTGGACCCGACAGGTTGACCTACGAGCAGTACTTC
TRBJ2-7,-,TRBV6-5,-,CASSYSQAGGGYEQYF,TGTGCCAGCAGTTACTCGCAAGCTGGCGGAGGCTACGAGCAGTACTTC
TRBJ1-6,-,TRBV30,-,CAWSESGDSPLHF,TGTGCCTGGAGTGAAAGCGGTGATTCACCCCTCCACTTT
TRBJ2-3,TRBD2,TRBV29-1,few,CSVAFSGGITDTQYF,TGCAGCGTTGCTTTTAGCGGGGGTATCACAGATACGCAGTATTTT
TRBJ1-2,-,TRBV30,-,CAWSVTGEFYGYTF,TGTGCCTGGAGTGTTACAGGCGAATTCTATGGCTACACCTTC
TRBJ1-1,-,TRBV27,-,CASRRGWTEINTEAFF,TGTGCCAGCAGGCGAGGATGGACAGAGATTAACACTGAAGCTTTCTTT
TRBJ1-2,TRBD1,TRBV20-1,-,CSASVTGTGEGYGYTF,TGCAGTGCTAGTGTCACCGGGACAGGGGAGGGCTATGGCTACACCTTC
TRBJ2-5,TRBD2,TRBV5-1,-,CASSFSGGTETQYF,TGCGCCAGCAGCTTTAGCGGGGGGACAGAGACCCAGTACTTC